One and the same sample provided the 6 T cell receptor beta chains below, sequenced in a study of naive and memory T cell subsets. Two oligonucleotides, mixed equimolar, formed the beta constant-region primer covering TRBC1 and TRBC2. A single record per CDR3 protein comes from TCRdb applying MiXCR to the UMI-ligation and nested PCR reads. The sample has around 160,000 distinct CDR3 sequences; approximately 17% are singletons. The sample was naive CD4+ T cells from blood. The receptors stem from a human donor in good health.

This clonotype has a handful of counts. The V gene is TRBV5-1, the J gene TRBJ2-1; D is unresolved. Per the germline V gene, CDR1 is SGHRS and CDR2 is YFSETQ. This CDR3 has 14 residues. The V end lost 0 bases, the J end lost 4 bases, and 8 bases lay between the germline ends. CDR3 residues: CASSLEQSYNEQFF. DNA for the CDR3: TGCGCCAGCAGCTTGGAACAGAGTTACAATGAGCAGTTCTTC.

V usage is TRBV30 and J usage is TRBJ1-6; D is undetermined. Germline-derived CDR1 and CDR2 are GTSNPN and SVGIG (reference sequence). The CDR3 runs to 15 residues. V lost 5 bases, J lost 10 bases, and 21 bases lay in between. As DNA, the CDR3 is TGTGCCTGGTCTCCGGCCGGGTTCTCGTTGTCACCCCTCCACTTT. Encoded protein: CAWSPAGFSLSPLHF.

This clonotype was seen a few times. This chain joins TRBV20-1 and TRBJ2-3, with 12 bases aligning to TRBD2. Germline-derived CDR1 and CDR2 are DFQATT and SNEGSKA (reference sequence). After removal of 3 bases from V and 2 bases from J, the junction contained 6 bases not matched to a gene. This CDR3 comprises 16 residues. The CDR3 nucleotides are TGCAGTGCTAGTACTCTAGCGGGAGGGCTCACAGATACGCAGTATTTT. This codes for CSASTLAGGLTDTQYF.

This clonotype was counted only a few times. This chain connects TRBV5-4 to TRBJ2-2; D is ambiguous. Trimming stripped 3 bases from V and 8 bases from J, with 8 bases between. The CDR3 totals 12 residues. Germline V gene sequence: CDR1 SGHNT, CDR2 YYREEE (reference sequence). The CDR3 nucleotides are TGTGCCAGCAGCTCCGTGCGTGGGGAGCTGTTTTTT. It translates to CASSSVRGELFF.

The CDR3 DNA sequence: TGTGCCAGCAGTTTAGGGGCAGGGAATCTCGAGCAGTACTTC. It yields the protein CASSLGAGNLEQYF. V usage is TRBV28 and J usage is TRBJ2-7; perhaps TRBD1 as D (5 bases). CDR1 MDHEN and CDR2 SYDVKM come from the germline V gene. The CDR3 has 14 residues. V shed 2 bases and J shed 6 bases, with 14 bases lying between them. The entire variable domain, with the rest obtained from reference TRBV28 and TRBJ2-7, is as follows: DVKVTQSSRYLVKRTGEKVFLECVQDMDHENMFWYRQDPGLGLRLIYFSYDVKMKEKGDIPEGYSVSREKKERFSLILESASTNQTSMYLCASSLGAGNLEQYFGPGTRLTVT.

The rearrangement links TRBV2 to TRBJ2-4; a possible D gene is TRBD1 (7 bases). The CDR3 totals 15 residues. V dropped 3 bases and J dropped 8 bases, with 17 bases sitting between them. Germline CDR1 is SNHLY and CDR2 is FYNNEI. The CDR3 spells CASSDPTGSGDIQYF. CDR3 bases: TGTGCCAGCAGTGATCCGACAGGGTCGGGGGACATTCAGTACTTC.